Listed here is a single TCR beta chain. What it binds is unknown. The junction shows a germline mismatch at one end, possibly a read error. This entry comes from a study of CD8+CD57+ T cells in acquired aplastic anemia. Study-level information: The sorted CD4+ and CD8+ cells yielded an average about 3.5 ug of DNA.

All sequencing subjects had displayed CD8+CD57+ cell expansion on flow cytometry. Among the patients, all had severe acquired aplastic anemia. Study-level results: Controls did not differ significantly from patients in CD8+ Simpson's diversity. Patients and controls were found to share roughly 31 CD8+ CDR3 sequences.

Germline CDR1 SGHVS, CDR2 FNYEAQ. The CDR3 extends over 14 amino acids. The study profiled TCR beta VDJ and CDR3 using genomic DNA as template. From the reads, TCRdb called clonotypes with MiXCR, one entry per CDR3 protein. The sample consists of fewer than 300,000 distinct CDR3 sequences, around 82% of them appearing once. This rearrangement joins TRBV7-6 to TRBJ1-6, with D perhaps TRBD1 (5 bases). The sample taken for sequencing was sorted CD4+, CD8+, or CD8+CD57+ T cells (not recorded which) from PBMCs. The TCR comes from a human donor with aplastic anemia. In nucleotides, the CDR3 is TGTGCCAGCAGCTCAGGCAGGGTCCTCTCACGGGCCAACTTT. This gives the protein CASSSGRVLSRANF.